Listed below are T cell receptor beta chains from one sample, sequenced in a study of graft-versus-host responses after intestinal transplantation. Sequencing was performed with immunoSEQ multiplex PCR; in TCRdb, only in-frame clones are kept and a portion is missing. The data show about 59,000 clones, with 85% to 95% seen just once and about 0.38% held by the top ten. No antigen is known for these receptors. This specimen consisted of unstimulated CD4+ T cells sorted from spleen or lymph node cells, obtained before transplant. The receptor source for this set is a human donor who was the organ donor for an intestinal transplant. Both conserved end residues are part of each CDR3. D genes are given only for firm matches. Some rows have no size entry. The others give once, few or many, or a class for an expanded clone.

clone_size	v_call	j_call	d_call	cdr3_nt	cdr3_aa
-	TRBV7-2	TRBJ2-7	-	TGTGCCAGCAGCTACTCTCTAGGATCTGGCGAGCAGTACTTC	CASSYSLGSGEQYF
-	TRBV7-2	TRBJ1-4	-	TGTGCCAGCAGCCCTGAGGGTGGATTTAGTGAAAAACTGTTTTTT	CASSPEGGFSEKLFF
-	TRBV6-1	TRBJ2-1	-	TGTGCCAGCAGTGAAGCAGGGTTTGGGACGGCGACGGGTGAGCAGTTCTTC	CASSEAGFGTATGEQFF
-	TRBV7-2	TRBJ2-5	-	TGTGCCAGCAGTTTTAGTGGGTTTCGGGGCCAGGAGACCCAGTACTTC	CASSFSGFRGQETQYF
-	TRBV5-1	TRBJ2-3	-	TGCGCCAGCAGCCCCGGTGGAGCAACAGATACGCAGTATTTT	CASSPGGATDTQYF
-	TRBV6-6	TRBJ1-1	TRBD1	TGTGCCAGTCCCCCGGGACAGGACCAACTGAACACTGAAGCTTTCTTT	CASPPGQDQLNTEAFF
-	TRBV5-6	TRBJ2-3	TRBD2	TGTGCCAGCAGCTACCTTAGCGGGGGGTTTCGCACAGATACGCAGTATTTT	CASSYLSGGFRTDTQYF
-	TRBV7-3	TRBJ2-7	-	TGTGCCAGCAGCTACCGCTCCTACGAGCAGTACTTC	CASSYRSYEQYF
-	TRBV6-1	TRBJ1-3	-	TGTGCCAGCAGTGTACAGGGAACCGGAAACACCATATATTTT	CASSVQGTGNTIYF
-	TRBV29-1	TRBJ1-5	-	TGCAGCGTTGTGTTCCCGGGAAGCAATCAGCCCCAGCATTTT	CSVVFPGSNQPQHF
-	TRBV27	TRBJ1-1	TRBD1	TGTGCCAGCAGTCTGATGGACAGGGGGATGAACACTGAAGCTTTCTTT	CASSLMDRGMNTEAFF
-	TRBV11-2	TRBJ2-3	TRBD2	TGTGCCAGCAGCTTGCGGGCGACTAGCGGGGGGGAAACAGATACGCAGTATTTT	CASSLRATSGGETDTQYF
-	TRBV6-5	TRBJ1-6	-	TGTGCCAGCAGTTACCGTCCGGGAGGGGGTAATTCACCCCTCCACTTT	CASSYRPGGGNSPLHF
-	TRBV4-1	TRBJ1-5	-	TGCGCCAGCAGCCAAATGCTAAGCGGGGTAAGCAATCAGCCCCAGCATTTT	CASSQMLSGVSNQPQHF
-	TRBV11-2	TRBJ2-1	-	TGTGCCAGCAGCTTTTCCGGGGGACAGATCTCCTACAATGAGCAGTTCTTC	CASSFSGGQISYNEQFF
-	TRBV18	TRBJ2-5	-	TGTGCCAGCCTCTCCGATGGGCGAGAGACCCAGTACTTC	CASLSDGRETQYF
-	TRBV18	TRBJ1-4	TRBD1	TGTGCCAGCTCCCTAACAGGGGGCGATGAAAAACTGTTTTTT	CASSLTGGDEKLFF
-	TRBV19	TRBJ2-3	-	TGTGCCGGTAGTCTCCGGGCCCCACCCCACACAGATACGCAGTATTTT	CAGSLRAPPHTDTQYF
-	TRBV4-1	TRBJ2-2	TRBD2	TGCGCCAGCAGCCAAGGGGCGGGGGAAACCGGGGAGCTGTTTTTT	CASSQGAGETGELFF
-	TRBV6-1	TRBJ1-2	TRBD1	TGTGCCAGCAGTGAAGCTCACGGACAGGGGGGGCTTTATGGCTACACCTTC	CASSEAHGQGGLYGYTF
-	TRBV11-2	TRBJ2-6	TRBD2	TGTGCCAGCAGCTTTGGACTAGCGACAGACGTCCTGACTTTC	CASSFGLATDVLTF
-	TRBV11-2	TRBJ2-2	-	TGTGCCAGCAGCTTAGGCCGAATGGACACCGGGGAGCTGTTTTTT	CASSLGRMDTGELFF
-	TRBV6-5	TRBJ1-2	TRBD1	TGTGCCAGCAGTTATGGGACAGGGGGAGGCTACACCTTC	CASSYGTGGGYTF
-	TRBV4-2	TRBJ2-2	TRBD2	TGTGCCAGCAGCTCCTGGACTAGCGGCAACACCGGGGAGCTGTTTTTT	CASSSWTSGNTGELFF
-	TRBV7-2	TRBJ1-3	-	TGTGCCAGCAGCTTAGGAGGGCGCGGGGACTCTGGAAACACCATATATTTT	CASSLGGRGDSGNTIYF
-	TRBV7-2	TRBJ2-7	-	TGTGCCAGCAGCTTAAGGGGGGAGACAGGCCCTTACGAGCAGTACTTC	CASSLRGETGPYEQYF
-	TRBV30	TRBJ1-1	TRBD1	TGTGCCTGGAGTGCAGGGGGCGGCACTGAAGCTTTCTTT	CAWSAGGGTEAFF
once	TRBV4-1	TRBJ1-6	-	TGCGCCAGCAGCCAAATATCGGCGCGAGCTTCACCCCTCCACTTT	CASSQISARASPLHF
-	TRBV5-1	TRBJ1-2	-	TGCGCCAGCAGCCCCCTCGCCGCGAACTATGGCTACACCTTC	CASSPLAANYGYTF
-	TRBV19	TRBJ2-6	-	TGTGCCAGTAGTCTACAGGGCGGGCGCTCTGGGGCCAACGTCCTGACTTTC	CASSLQGGRSGANVLTF
-	TRBV6-6	TRBJ2-7	TRBD1	TGTGCCAGCAGCTTATTACAGGGGGCACCCTACGAGCAGTACTTC	CASSLLQGAPYEQYF
-	TRBV21-1	TRBJ2-7	-	TGTGCCAGCAAGGCCCCCTACGAGCAGTACTTC	CASKAPYEQYF